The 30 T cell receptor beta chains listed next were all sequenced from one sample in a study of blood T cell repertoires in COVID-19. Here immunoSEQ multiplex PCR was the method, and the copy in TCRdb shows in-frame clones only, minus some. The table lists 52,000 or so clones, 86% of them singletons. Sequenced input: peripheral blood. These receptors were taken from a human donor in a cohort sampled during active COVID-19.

Written as DNA, the CDR3 is TGTGCCAGCATCAACAGGGGAAGGTCTGGAAACACCATATATTTT. This codes for CASINRGRSGNTIYF. J is TRBJ1-3 and V is TRBV6-5; the match to TRBD1 covers 7 bases. CDR1 and CDR2 from the germline V gene are MNHEY and SVGAGI. CDR3 length: 15 residues. Trimming removed 7 bases from V and 1 base from J; junction bases left unmatched: 7.

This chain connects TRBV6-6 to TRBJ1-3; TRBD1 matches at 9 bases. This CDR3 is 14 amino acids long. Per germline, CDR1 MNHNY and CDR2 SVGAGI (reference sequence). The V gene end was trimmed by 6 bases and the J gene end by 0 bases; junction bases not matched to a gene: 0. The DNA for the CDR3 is TGTGCCAGCAGGACAGGGGGCTCTGGAAACACCATATATTTT. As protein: CASRTGGSGNTIYF.

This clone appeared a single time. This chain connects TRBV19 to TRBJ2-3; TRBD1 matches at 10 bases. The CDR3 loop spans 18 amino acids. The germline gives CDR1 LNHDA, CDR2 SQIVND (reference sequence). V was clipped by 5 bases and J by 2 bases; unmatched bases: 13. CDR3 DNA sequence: TGTGCCAGTAGTCTCTCGTCCGGGACAGGGGCTTCCACAGATACGCAGTATTTT. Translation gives CASSLSSGTGASTDTQYF. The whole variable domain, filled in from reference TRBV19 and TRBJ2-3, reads DGGITQSPKYLFRKEGQNVTLSCEQNLNHDAMYWYRQDPGQGLRLIYYSQIVNDFQKGDIAEGYSVSREKKESFPLTVTSAQKNPTAFYLCASSLSSGTGASTDTQYFGPGTRLTVL.

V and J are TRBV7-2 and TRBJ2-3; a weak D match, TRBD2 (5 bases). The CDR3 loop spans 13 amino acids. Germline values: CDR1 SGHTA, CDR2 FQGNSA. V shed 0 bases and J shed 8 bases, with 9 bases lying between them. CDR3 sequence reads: CASSLAGVVTQYF. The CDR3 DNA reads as TGTGCCAGCAGCTTAGCGGGAGTGGTTACGCAGTATTTT.

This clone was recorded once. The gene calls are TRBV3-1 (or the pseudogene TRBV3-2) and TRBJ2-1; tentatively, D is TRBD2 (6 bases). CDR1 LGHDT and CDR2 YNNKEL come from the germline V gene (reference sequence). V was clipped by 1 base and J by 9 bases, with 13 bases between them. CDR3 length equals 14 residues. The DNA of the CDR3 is TGTGCCAGCAGCCAAGCGGGAGAAGGCGGTGAGCAGTTCTTC. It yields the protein CASSQAGEGGEQFF.

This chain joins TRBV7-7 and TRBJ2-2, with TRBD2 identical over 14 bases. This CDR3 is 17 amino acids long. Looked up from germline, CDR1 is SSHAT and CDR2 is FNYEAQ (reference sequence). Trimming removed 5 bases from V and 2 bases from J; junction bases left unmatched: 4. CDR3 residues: CASSPGLAGVNTGELFF. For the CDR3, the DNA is TGTGCCAGCAGCCCGGGACTAGCGGGAGTAAACACCGGGGAGCTGTTTTTT.

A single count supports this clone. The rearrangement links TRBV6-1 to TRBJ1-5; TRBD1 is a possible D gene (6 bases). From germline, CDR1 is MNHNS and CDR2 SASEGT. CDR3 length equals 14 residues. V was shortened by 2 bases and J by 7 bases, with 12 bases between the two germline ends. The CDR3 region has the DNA TGTGCCAGCAGTGAATATGGGGGCGGACAGCCCCAGCATTTT. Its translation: CASSEYGGGQPQHF.

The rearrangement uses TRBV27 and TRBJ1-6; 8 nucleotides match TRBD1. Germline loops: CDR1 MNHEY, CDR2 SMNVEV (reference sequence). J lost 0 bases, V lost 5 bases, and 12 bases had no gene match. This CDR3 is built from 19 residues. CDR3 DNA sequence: TGTGCCAGCAGTCCGAACCTTAGACAGGGGAGCTCCTATAATTCACCCCTCCACTTT. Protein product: CASSPNLRQGSSYNSPLHF.

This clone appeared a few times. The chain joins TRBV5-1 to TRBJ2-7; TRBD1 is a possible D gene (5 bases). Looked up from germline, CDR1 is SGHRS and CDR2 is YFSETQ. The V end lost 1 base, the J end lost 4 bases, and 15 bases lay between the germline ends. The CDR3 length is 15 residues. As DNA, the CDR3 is TGCGCCAGCAGCTTGTCAGGACATACCGTATACGAGCAGTACTTC. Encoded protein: CASSLSGHTVYEQYF.

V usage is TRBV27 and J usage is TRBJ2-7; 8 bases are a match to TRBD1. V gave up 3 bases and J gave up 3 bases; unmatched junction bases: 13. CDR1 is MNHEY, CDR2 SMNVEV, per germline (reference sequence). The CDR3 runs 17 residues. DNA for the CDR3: TGTGCCAGCAGTTTTGGGGTTCCGACAGGGGATTACTACGAGCAGTACTTC. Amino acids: CASSFGVPTGDYYEQYF.

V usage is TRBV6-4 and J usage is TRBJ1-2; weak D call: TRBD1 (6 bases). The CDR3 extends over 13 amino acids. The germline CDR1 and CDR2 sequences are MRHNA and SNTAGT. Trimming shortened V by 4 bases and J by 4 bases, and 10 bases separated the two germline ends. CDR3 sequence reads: CASSGQVGYGYTF. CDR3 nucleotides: TGTGCCAGCAGTGGACAGGTTGGCTATGGCTACACCTTC.

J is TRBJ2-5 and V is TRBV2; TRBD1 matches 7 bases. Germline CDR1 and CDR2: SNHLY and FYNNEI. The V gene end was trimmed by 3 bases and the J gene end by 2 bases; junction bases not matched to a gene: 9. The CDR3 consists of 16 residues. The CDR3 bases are TGTGCCAGCAGTGATCGGTTAAGGGGGCGTCAAGAGACCCAGTACTTC. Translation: CASSDRLRGRQETQYF. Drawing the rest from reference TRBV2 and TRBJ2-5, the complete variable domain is EPEVTQTPSHQVTQMGQEVILRCVPISNHLYFYWYRQILGQKVEFLVSFYNNEISEKSEIFDDQFSVERPDGSNFTLKIRSTKLEDSAMYFCASSDRLRGRQETQYFGPGTRLLVL.

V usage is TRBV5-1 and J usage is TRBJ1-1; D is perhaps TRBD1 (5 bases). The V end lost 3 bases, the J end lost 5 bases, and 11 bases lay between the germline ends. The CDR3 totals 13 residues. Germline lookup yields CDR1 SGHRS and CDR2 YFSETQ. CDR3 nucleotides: TGCGCCAGCAGCTCCGCCCCAGGGACTGAAGCTTTCTTT. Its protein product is CASSSAPGTEAFF.

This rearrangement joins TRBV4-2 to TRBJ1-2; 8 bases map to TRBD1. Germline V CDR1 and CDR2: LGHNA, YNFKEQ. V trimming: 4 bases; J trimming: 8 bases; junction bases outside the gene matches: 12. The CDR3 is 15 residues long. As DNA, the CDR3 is TGTGCCAGCAGCCGGCAAGCCTTGACAGGGGACGGCTACACCTTC. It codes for CASSRQALTGDGYTF.

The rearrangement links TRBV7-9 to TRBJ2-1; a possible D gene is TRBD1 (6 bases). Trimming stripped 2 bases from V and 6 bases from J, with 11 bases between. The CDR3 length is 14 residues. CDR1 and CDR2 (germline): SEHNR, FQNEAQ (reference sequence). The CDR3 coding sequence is TGTGCCAGCAGCTTAAACCGGGACACCAATGAGCAGTTCTTC. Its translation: CASSLNRDTNEQFF.

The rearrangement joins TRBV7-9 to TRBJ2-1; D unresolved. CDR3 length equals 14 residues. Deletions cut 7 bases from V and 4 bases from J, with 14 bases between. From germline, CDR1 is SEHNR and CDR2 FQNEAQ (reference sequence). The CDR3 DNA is TGTGCCAGCACCCTCGCGGCGGAGTACAATGAGCAGTTCTTC. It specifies CASTLAAEYNEQFF.

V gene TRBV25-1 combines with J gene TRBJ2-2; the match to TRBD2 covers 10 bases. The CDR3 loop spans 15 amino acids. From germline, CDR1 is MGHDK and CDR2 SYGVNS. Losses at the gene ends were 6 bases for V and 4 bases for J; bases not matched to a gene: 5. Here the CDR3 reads CASRTSGKGTGELFF. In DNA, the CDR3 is TGTGCCAGCAGAACTAGCGGGAAGGGCACCGGGGAGCTGTTTTTT.

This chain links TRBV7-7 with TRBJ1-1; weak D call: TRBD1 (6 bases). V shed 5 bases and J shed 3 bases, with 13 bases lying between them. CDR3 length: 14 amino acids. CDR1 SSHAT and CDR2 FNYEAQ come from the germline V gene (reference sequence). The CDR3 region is CASSRMPGDTEAFF. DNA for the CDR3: TGTGCCAGCAGCCGGATGCCAGGGGACACTGAAGCTTTCTTT.

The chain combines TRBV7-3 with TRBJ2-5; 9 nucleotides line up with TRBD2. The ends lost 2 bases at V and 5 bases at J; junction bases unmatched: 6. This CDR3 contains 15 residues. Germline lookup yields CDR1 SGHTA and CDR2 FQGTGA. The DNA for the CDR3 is TGTGCCAGCAGCTTAGGCGGGGGGGCCTTTGAGACCCAGTACTTC. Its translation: CASSLGGGAFETQYF. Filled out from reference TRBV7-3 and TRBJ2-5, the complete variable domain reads GAGVSQTPSNKVTEKGKYVELRCDPISGHTALYWYRQSLGQGPEFLIYFQGTGAADDSGLPNDRFFAVRPEGSVSTLKIQRTERGDSAVYLCASSLGGGAFETQYFGPGTRLLVL.

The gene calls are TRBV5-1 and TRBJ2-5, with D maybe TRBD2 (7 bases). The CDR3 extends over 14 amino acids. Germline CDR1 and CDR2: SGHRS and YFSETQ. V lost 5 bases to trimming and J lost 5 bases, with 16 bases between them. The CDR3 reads CASRPGGGMETQYF. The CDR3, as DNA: TGCGCCAGCAGGCCAGGCGGGGGCATGGAGACCCAGTACTTC.

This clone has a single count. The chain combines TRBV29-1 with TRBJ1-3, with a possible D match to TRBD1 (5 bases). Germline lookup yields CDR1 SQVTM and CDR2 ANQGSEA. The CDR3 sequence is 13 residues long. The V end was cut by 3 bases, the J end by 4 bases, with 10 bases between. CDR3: CSVERGLGNTIYF. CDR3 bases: TGCAGCGTTGAGAGGGGACTCGGAAACACCATATATTTT.

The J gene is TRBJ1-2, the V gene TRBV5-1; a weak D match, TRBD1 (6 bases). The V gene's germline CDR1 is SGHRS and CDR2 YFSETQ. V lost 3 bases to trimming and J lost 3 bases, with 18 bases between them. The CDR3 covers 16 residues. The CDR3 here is CASSSYTQGVDYGYTF. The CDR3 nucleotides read TGCGCCAGCAGCTCCTACACACAGGGTGTTGACTATGGCTACACCTTC. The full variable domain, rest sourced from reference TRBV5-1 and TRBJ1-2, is KAGVTQTPRYLIKTRGQQVTLSCSPISGHRSVSWYQQTPGQGLQFLFEYFSETQRNKGNFPGRFSGRQFSNSRSEMNVSTLELGDSALYLCASSSYTQGVDYGYTFGSGTRLTVV.

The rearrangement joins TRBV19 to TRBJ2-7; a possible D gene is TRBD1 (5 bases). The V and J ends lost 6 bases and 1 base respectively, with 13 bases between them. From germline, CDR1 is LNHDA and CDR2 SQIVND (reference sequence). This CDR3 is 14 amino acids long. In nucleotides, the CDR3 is TGTGCCAGTAGCCAGGGCCCCCTATCCTACGAGCAGTACTTC. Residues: CASSQGPLSYEQYF.

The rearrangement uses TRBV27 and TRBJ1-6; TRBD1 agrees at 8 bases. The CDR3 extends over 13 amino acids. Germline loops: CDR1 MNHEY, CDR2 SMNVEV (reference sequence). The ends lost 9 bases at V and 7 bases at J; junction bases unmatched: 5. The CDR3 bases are TGTGCCAGTTCCCGGGACAGGAATTCACCCCTCCACTTT. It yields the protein CASSRDRNSPLHF.

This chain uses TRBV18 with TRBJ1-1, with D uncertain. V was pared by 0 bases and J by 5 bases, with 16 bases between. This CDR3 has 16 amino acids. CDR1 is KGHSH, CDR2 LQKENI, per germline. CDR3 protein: CASSPPHRLRRTEAFF. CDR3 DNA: TGTGCCAGCTCACCACCGCACCGGCTTCGGAGGACTGAAGCTTTCTTT.

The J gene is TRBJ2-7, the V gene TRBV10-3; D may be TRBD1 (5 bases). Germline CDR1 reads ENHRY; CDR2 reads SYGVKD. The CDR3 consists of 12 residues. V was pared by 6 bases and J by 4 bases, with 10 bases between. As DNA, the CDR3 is TGTGCCATCAGCTTCGACAGTTACGAGCAGTACTTC. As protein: CAISFDSYEQYF.

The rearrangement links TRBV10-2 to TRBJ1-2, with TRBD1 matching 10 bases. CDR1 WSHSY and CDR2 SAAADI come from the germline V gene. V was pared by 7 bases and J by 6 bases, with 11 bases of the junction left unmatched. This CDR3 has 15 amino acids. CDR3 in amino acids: CASMGQGIGFNGYTF. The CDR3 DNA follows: TGCGCCAGCATGGGACAGGGGATAGGGTTCAATGGCTACACCTTC.

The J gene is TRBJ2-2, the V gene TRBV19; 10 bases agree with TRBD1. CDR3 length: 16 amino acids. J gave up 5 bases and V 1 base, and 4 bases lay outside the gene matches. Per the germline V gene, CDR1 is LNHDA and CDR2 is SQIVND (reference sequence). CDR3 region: CASSIVAGQGTGELFF. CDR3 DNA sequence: TGTGCCAGTAGTATAGTAGCGGGACAGGGGACCGGGGAGCTGTTTTTT.

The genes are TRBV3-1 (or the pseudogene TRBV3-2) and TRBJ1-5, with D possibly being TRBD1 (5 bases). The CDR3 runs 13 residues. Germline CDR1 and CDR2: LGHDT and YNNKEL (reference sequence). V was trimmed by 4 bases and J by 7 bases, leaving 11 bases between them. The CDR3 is CASSLGGEQPQHF. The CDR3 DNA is TGTGCCAGCAGCCTCGGGGGAGAGCAGCCCCAGCATTTT.

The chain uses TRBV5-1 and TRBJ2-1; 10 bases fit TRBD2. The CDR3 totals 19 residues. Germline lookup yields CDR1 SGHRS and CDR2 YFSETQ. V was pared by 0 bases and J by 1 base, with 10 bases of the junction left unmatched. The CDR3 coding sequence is TGCGCCAGCAGCTTGGTAGGAGCGGGAGGGACAGTTTCCTACAATGAGCAGTTCTTC. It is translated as CASSLVGAGGTVSYNEQFF.